Shown below are 5 T cell receptor beta chains from a single sample sequenced in a study of Ad26.COV2.S vaccination and SARS-CoV-2 variants. Treatment given: around 19 received Ad26.COV2.S at low or high dose, single or two shots; five or six received placebo; per-sample allocation not given. Material that was analyzed had been drawn on day 63 after the first vaccine or placebo injection. The method was immunoSEQ multiplex PCR; TCRdb's version includes in-frame clones alone and lacks a portion of them. Of around 250,000 clones listed, around 88% are singletons. Sequencing was performed on peripheral blood, taken in a trial of Ad26.COV2.S vaccine versus placebo. The receptors derive from a person aged 18-60 years who received the Ad26.COV2.S COVID-19 vaccine or a placebo.

This rearrangement joins TRBV5-6 to TRBJ2-1; D might be TRBD1 (6 bases). Trimming pared 4 bases from V and 8 bases from J, leaving 19 bases between. CDR3 length: 15 amino acids. Germline CDR1 reads SGHDT; CDR2 reads YYEEEE. CDR3 nucleotide sequence: TGTGCCAGCAGCCCCTCCGTGACAGGTTCGCATGAGCAGTTCTTC. Translation gives CASSPSVTGSHEQFF.

The V and J genes are TRBV4-1 and TRBJ1-2; TRBD1 agrees at 12 bases. The ends lost 4 bases at V and 6 bases at J; junction bases unmatched: 15. From germline, CDR1 is MGHRA and CDR2 YSYEKL. The CDR3 totals 18 residues. CDR3 DNA: TGCGCCAGCAGCCCTTCAAGTCCCCGGGACAGGGGGCGCCATGGCTACACCTTC. Protein sequence: CASSPSSPRDRGRHGYTF.

The V gene is TRBV30, the J gene TRBJ1-2; 7 bases line up with TRBD1. The CDR3 loop spans 15 amino acids. Germline assignment: CDR1 GTSNPN and CDR2 SVGIG (reference sequence). The V gene end was trimmed by 4 bases and the J gene end by 2 bases; junction bases not matched to a gene: 10. Written as DNA, the CDR3 is TGTGCCTGGATTATCAGGGGGACGGGGAACTATGGCTACACCTTC. Translated, it gives CAWIIRGTGNYGYTF.

The V call is TRBV6-5, the J call TRBJ2-7; the D gene is possibly TRBD1 (6 bases). The V end lost 2 bases, the J end lost 0 bases, and 8 bases lay between the germline ends. This CDR3 spans 14 amino acids. The V gene's germline CDR1 is MNHEY and CDR2 SVGAGI. The CDR3 loop reads CASSYMTGSYEQYF. Written as DNA, the CDR3 is TGTGCCAGCAGTTACATGACAGGCTCCTACGAGCAGTACTTC.

The chain recombines TRBV5-1 with TRBJ1-6; a weak D match, TRBD1 (5 bases). V dropped 4 bases and J dropped 8 bases, with 13 bases sitting between them. Germline values: CDR1 SGHRS, CDR2 YFSETQ. This CDR3 has 14 residues. DNA for the CDR3: TGCGCCAGCAGCGGGGGTCAGGGAGATTCACCCCTCCACTTT. Translated: CASSGGQGDSPLHF.